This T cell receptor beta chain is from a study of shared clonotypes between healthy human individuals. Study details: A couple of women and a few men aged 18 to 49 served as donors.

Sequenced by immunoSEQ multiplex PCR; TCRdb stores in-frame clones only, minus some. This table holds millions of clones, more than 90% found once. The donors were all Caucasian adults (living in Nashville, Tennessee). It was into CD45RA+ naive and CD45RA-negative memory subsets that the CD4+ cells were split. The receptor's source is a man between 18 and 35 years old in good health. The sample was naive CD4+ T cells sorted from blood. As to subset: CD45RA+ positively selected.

The CDR3 bases are TGCGCCAGCAGCCCCGGAGAGGCGAACAATCAGCCCCAGCATTTT. This gives the protein CASSPGEANNQPQHF. The V gene is TRBV5-1, the J gene TRBJ1-5; D is uncertain. The CDR3 has 15 residues. Trimming took 4 bases from V and 3 from J, leaving 14 bases between them. Germline-derived CDR1 and CDR2 are SGHRS and YFSETQ.